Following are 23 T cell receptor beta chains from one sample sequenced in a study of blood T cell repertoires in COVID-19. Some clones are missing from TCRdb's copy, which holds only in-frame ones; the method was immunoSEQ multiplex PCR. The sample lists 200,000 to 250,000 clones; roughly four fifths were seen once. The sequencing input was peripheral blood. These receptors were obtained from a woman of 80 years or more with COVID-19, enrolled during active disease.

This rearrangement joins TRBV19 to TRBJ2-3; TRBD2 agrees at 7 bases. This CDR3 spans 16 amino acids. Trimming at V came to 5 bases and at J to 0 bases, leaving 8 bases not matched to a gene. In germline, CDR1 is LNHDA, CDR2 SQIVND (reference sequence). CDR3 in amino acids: CASSDARGGSTDTQYF. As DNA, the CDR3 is TGTGCCAGTAGTGATGCTCGCGGGGGTAGCACAGATACGCAGTATTTT.

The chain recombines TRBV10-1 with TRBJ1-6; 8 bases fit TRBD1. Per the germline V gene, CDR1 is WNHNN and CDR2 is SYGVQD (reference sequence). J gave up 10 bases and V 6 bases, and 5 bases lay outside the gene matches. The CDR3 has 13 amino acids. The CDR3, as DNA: TGCGCCAGCAGCTCGGACAGGGCCTCACCCCTCCACTTT. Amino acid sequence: CASSSDRASPLHF.

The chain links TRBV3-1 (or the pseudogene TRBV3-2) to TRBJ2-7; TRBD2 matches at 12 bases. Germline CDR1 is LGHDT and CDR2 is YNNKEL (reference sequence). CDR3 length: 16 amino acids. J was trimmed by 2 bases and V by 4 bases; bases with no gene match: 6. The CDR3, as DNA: TGTGCCAGCAGCCTCCTCAGGACTAGCGGGACCTACGAGCAGTACTTC. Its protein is CASSLLRTSGTYEQYF.

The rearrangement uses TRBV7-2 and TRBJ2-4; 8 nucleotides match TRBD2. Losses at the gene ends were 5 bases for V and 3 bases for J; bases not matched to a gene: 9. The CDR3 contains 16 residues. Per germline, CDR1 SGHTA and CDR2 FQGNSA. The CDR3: CASSRGGTGVKNIQYF. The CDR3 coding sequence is TGTGCCAGCAGCCGCGGGGGGACGGGGGTCAAAAACATTCAGTACTTC.

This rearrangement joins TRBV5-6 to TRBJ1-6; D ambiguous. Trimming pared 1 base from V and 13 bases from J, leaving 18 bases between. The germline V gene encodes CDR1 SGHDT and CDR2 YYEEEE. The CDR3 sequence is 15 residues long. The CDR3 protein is CASSLFRPLGGPLHF. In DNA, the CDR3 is TGTGCCAGCAGCTTGTTCCGTCCGCTCGGAGGGCCCCTCCACTTT. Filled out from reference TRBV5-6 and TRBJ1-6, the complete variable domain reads DAGVTQSPTHLIKTRGQQVTLRCSPKSGHDTVSWYQQALGQGPQFIFQYYEEEERQRGNFPDRFSGHQFPNYSSELNVNALLLGDSALYLCASSLFRPLGGPLHFGNGTRLTVT.

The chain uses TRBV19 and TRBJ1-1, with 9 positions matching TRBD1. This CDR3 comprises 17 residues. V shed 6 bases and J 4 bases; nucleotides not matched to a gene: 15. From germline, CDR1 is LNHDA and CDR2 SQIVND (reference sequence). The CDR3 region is CASRGQGPNLRGTEAFF. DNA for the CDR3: TGTGCCAGTAGGGGACAGGGACCGAATTTAAGAGGCACTGAAGCTTTCTTT.

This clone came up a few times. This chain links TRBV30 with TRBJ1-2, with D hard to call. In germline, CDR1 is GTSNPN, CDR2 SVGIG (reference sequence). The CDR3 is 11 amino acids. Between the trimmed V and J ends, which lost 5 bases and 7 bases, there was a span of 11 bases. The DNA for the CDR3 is TGTGCCTGGGGCATAGGGAGTGGCTACACCTTC. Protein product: CAWGIGSGYTF.

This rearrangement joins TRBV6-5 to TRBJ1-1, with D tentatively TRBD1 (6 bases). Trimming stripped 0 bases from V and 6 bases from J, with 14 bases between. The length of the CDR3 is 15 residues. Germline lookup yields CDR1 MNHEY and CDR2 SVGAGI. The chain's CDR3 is CASSYSGGRYAEAFF. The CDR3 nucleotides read TGTGCCAGCAGTTACTCAGGGGGAAGATACGCTGAAGCTTTCTTT.

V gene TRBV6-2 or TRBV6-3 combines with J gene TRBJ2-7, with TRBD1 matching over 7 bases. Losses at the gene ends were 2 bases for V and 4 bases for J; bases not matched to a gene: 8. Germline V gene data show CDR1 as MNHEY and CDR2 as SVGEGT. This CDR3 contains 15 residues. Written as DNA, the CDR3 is TGTGCCAGCAGTTACGGACTCTTCAGGGGGTACGAGCAGTACTTC. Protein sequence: CASSYGLFRGYEQYF.

The CDR3 protein is CASSIRLAGSYEQYF. CDR3 coding DNA: TGTGCCAGCAGTATCCGACTAGCGGGGTCCTACGAGCAGTACTTC. The chain employs TRBV6-6 and TRBJ2-7, with TRBD2 identical over 11 bases. Germline loops: CDR1 MNHNY, CDR2 SVGAGI (reference sequence). J gave up 1 base and V 5 bases, and 4 bases lay outside the gene matches. This CDR3 spans 15 amino acids.

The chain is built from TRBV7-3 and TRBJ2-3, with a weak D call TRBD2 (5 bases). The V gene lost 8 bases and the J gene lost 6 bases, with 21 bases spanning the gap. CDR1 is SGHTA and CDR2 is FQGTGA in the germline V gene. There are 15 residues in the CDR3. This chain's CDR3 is CASQSGLAVGDTQYF. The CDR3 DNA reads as TGTGCCAGCCAGTCTGGACTCGCTGTCGGTGATACGCAGTATTTT.

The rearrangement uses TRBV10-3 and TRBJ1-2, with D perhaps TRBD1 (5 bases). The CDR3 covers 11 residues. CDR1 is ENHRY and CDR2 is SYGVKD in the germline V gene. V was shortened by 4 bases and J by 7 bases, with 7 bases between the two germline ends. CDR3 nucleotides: TGTGCCATCAGTGGGGGGGGTGGCTACACCTTC. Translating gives CAISGGGGYTF.

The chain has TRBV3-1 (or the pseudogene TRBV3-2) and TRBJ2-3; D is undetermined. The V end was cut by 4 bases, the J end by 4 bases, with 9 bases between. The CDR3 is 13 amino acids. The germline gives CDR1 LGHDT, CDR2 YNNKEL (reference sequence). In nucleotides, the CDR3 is TGTGCCAGCAGCCCAAGAGTGCCAGATACGCAGTATTTT. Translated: CASSPRVPDTQYF.

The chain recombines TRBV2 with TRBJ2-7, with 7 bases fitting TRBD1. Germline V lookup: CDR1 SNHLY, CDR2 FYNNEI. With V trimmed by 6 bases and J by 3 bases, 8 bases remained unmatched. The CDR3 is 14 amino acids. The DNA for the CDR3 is TGTGCCAGCAGACCCGGGGCAGGGGGCTACGAGCAGTACTTC. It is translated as CASRPGAGGYEQYF.

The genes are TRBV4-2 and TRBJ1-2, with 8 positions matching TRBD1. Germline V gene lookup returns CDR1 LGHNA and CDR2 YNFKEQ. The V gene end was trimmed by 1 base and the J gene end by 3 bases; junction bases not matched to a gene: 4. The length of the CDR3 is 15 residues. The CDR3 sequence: CASSQVGQGDYGYTF. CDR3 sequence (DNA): TGTGCCAGCAGCCAAGTTGGACAGGGAGACTATGGCTACACCTTC.

The CDR3 coding sequence is TGTGCCAGCAGCTTAGGGACCTTCTCGGGGGCTAGGCGACAGGGATATGGCTACACCTTC. Protein: CASSLGTFSGARRQGYGYTF. The V gene is TRBV7-6, the J gene TRBJ1-2, with 7 bases aligning to TRBD1. Germline loops: CDR1 SGHVS, CDR2 FNYEAQ. CDR3 length: 20 amino acids. Trimming at V came to 1 base and at J to 5 bases, leaving 22 bases not matched to a gene.

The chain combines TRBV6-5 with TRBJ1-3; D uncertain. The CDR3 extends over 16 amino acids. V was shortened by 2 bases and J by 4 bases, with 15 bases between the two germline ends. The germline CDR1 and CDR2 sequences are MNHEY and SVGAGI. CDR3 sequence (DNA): TGTGCCAGCAGTTACACGTCCCCGAGCCTCGGAAACACCATATATTTT. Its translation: CASSYTSPSLGNTIYF.

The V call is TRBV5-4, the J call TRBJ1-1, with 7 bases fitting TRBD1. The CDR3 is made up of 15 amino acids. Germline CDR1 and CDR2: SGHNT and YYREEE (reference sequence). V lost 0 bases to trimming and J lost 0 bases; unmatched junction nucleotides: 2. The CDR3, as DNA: TGTGCCAGCAGCTTGGGACAGGGATTGAACACTGAAGCTTTCTTT. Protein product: CASSLGQGLNTEAFF.

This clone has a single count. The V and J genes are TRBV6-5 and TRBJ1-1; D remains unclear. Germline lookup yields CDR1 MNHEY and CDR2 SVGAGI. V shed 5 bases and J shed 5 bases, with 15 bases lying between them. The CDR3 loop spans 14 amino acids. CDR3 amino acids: CASSPNGRQTEAFF. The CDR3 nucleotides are TGTGCCAGCAGTCCTAATGGGAGGCAGACTGAAGCTTTCTTT.

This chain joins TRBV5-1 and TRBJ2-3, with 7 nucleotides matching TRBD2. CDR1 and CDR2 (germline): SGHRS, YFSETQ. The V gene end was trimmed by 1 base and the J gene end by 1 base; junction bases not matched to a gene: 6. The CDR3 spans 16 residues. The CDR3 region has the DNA TGCGCCAGCAGCTTGTCCGGGAGGAGTGGCACAGATACGCAGTATTTT. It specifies CASSLSGRSGTDTQYF.

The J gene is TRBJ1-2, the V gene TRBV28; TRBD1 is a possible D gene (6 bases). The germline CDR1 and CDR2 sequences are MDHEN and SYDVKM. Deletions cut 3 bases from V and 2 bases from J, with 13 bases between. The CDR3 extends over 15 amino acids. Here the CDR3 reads CASSFADRSNYGYTF. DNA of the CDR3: TGTGCCAGCAGTTTCGCAGACAGGTCCAACTATGGCTACACCTTC.

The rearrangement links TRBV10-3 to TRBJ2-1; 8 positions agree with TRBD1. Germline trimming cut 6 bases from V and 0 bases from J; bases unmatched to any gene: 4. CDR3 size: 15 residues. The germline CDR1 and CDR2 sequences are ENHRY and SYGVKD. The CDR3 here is CAIRPDRGSYNEQFF. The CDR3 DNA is TGTGCCATCAGACCCGACAGGGGCTCCTACAATGAGCAGTTCTTC.

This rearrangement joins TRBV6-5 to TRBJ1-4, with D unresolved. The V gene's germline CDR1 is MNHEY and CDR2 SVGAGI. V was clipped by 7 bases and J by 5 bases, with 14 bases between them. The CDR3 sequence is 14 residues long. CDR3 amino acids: CASKAASGNEKLFF. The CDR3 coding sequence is TGTGCCAGCAAGGCGGCGAGCGGGAATGAAAAACTGTTTTTT.